The clone carrying this TCR beta chain was detected many times. Its antigen is not known. One entry per CDR3 protein results from TCRdb running MiXCR on the multiplex PCR reads. This table holds over 150,000 distinct CDR3 sequences, around a third found once. This record belongs to a study of breast tumors, draining lymph nodes, adjacent tissues. Regarding the study as a whole: Compared with lymph nodes, tumors were less diverse; compared with nontumor tissue, more.

Samples came from axillary lymph nodes draining the breast cancer. The CDR3 consists of 15 residues. CDR1 MNHNS and CDR2 SASEGT come from the germline V gene. The V gene end was trimmed by 1 base and the J gene end by 3 bases; junction bases not matched to a gene: 6. The rearrangement joins TRBV6-1 to TRBJ2-7, with 7 bases that match TRBD2. The TCR comes from a female donor with breast cancer. Some clones in this sample may be carry-over from other donors' samples. Source material: axillary lymph node tissue. The CDR3 nucleotides are TGTGCCAGCAGTGAAGTAGGTAGCGGGTTCTACGAGCAGTACTTC. Its protein is CASSEVGSGFYEQYF.